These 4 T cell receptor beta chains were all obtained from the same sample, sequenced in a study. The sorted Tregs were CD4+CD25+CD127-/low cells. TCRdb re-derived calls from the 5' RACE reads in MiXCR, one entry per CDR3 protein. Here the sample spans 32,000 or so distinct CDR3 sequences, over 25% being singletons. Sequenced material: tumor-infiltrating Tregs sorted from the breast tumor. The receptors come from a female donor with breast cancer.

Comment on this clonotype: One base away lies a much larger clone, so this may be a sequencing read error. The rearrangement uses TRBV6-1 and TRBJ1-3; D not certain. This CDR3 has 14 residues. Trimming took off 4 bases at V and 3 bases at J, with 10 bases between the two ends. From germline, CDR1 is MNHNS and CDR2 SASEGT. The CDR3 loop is CASSAWALGNTIYF. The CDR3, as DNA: TGTGCCAGCAGTGCGTGGGCACTTGGAAACACCATATATTTT.

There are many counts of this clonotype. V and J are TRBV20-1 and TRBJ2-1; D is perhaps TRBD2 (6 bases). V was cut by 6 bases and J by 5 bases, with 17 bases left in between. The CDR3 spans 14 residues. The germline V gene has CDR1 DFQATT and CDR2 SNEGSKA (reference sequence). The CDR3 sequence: CSAPVAGLNNEQFF. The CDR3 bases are TGCAGTGCCCCGGTGGCGGGACTGAACAATGAGCAGTTCTTC.

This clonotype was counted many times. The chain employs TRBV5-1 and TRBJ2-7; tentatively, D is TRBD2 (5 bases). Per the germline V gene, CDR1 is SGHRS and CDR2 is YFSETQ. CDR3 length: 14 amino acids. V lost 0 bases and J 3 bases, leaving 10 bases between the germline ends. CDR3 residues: CASSLAERRYEQYF. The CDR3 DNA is TGCGCCAGCAGCTTGGCCGAGCGGCGCTACGAGCAGTACTTC.

CDR3 protein: CASSLANPNEQFF. The DNA of the CDR3 is TGCGCCAGCAGCTTGGCAAATCCCAATGAGCAGTTCTTC. The rearrangement joins TRBV5-1 to TRBJ2-1; D unclear. Germline lookup yields CDR1 SGHRS and CDR2 YFSETQ. The CDR3 is 13 residues long. Trimming shortened V by 0 bases and J by 6 bases, and 7 bases separated the two germline ends.